Below are 24 T cell receptor beta chains sequenced from a single sample in a study of blood T cell repertoires in COVID-19. Sequencing was performed with immunoSEQ multiplex PCR; in TCRdb, only in-frame clones are kept and a portion is missing. The table includes about 190,000 clones, over 75% detected once. Sequencing input: peripheral blood. The origin of the receptors is a woman of 80 years or more with active or convalescent COVID-19.

This chain links TRBV6-5 with TRBJ1-2; 7 nucleotides agree with TRBD1. Trimming cost V 5 bases and J 6 bases; bases outside gene matches: 0. Germline CDR1 MNHEY, CDR2 SVGAGI. The CDR3 sequence is 11 residues long. The chain's CDR3 is CASSQGDGYTF. The CDR3 DNA is TGTGCCAGCAGTCAGGGGGATGGCTACACCTTC.

The chain has TRBV4-2 and TRBJ1-1; TRBD1 matches at 8 bases. The CDR3 covers 16 residues. V shed 1 base, J shed 1 base, and the junction held 5 bases outside the gene matches. Germline CDR1 is LGHNA and CDR2 is YNFKEQ. CDR3 in DNA: TGTGCCAGCAGCCAAGGAACGGGACAGGAGAACACTGAAGCTTTCTTT. Translation gives CASSQGTGQENTEAFF.

The chain combines TRBV7-9 with TRBJ2-1; the match to TRBD1 covers 11 bases. Germline V gene data show CDR1 as SEHNR and CDR2 as FQNEAQ (reference sequence). Trimming removed 4 bases from V and 9 bases from J; junction bases left unmatched: 11. The length of the CDR3 is 16 residues. The CDR3 bases are TGTGCCAGCAGCTCCCCGGGACAGGGGGAAGCAAGTGAGCAGTTCTTC. Its translation: CASSSPGQGEASEQFF.

The chain recombines TRBV4-2 with TRBJ1-6; the D gene is possibly TRBD1 (5 bases). In germline, CDR1 is LGHNA, CDR2 YNFKEQ. The CDR3 is 16 residues long. V was trimmed by 3 bases and J by 1 base, leaving 10 bases between them. CDR3 loop: CASSHGGVSYNSPLHF. In DNA, the CDR3 is TGTGCCAGCAGCCACGGAGGGGTTTCCTATAATTCACCCCTCCACTTT.

The gene calls are TRBV19 and TRBJ2-1, with 8 nucleotides matching TRBD1. This CDR3 region has 17 residues. Germline CDR1 reads LNHDA; CDR2 reads SQIVND (reference sequence). V lost 2 bases and J lost 7; bases outside the gene matches: 13. The CDR3 is CASSIPHGQGWGNEQFF. In DNA, the CDR3 is TGTGCCAGTAGTATACCTCATGGACAGGGATGGGGGAATGAGCAGTTCTTC.

This clone was counted a few times. The gene calls are TRBV5-1 and TRBJ2-7; 10 bases agree with TRBD1. With V trimmed by 4 bases and J by 7 bases, 11 bases remained unmatched. CDR1 is SGHRS, CDR2 YFSETQ, per germline. The CDR3 sequence is 15 residues long. CDR3 region: CASSLGTGASWEQYF. In DNA form, the CDR3 reads TGCGCCAGCAGCCTAGGGACAGGGGCTTCGTGGGAGCAGTACTTC.

The V gene is TRBV27, the J gene TRBJ2-7, with TRBD2 matching 7 bases. The germline V gene encodes CDR1 MNHEY and CDR2 SMNVEV (reference sequence). Germline trimming cut 2 bases from V and 3 bases from J; bases unmatched to any gene: 7. This CDR3 comprises 15 residues. The CDR3 is CASSLVSGGIYEQYF. As DNA, the CDR3 is TGTGCCAGCAGTTTAGTTTCGGGGGGAATCTACGAGCAGTACTTC.

This sequence joins TRBV6-5 and TRBJ2-7, with D possibly being TRBD1 (5 bases). This CDR3 has 13 residues. The V gene's germline CDR1 is MNHEY and CDR2 SVGAGI. The ends were cut back, 8 bases at V and 0 bases at J, with 11 bases in the middle. The CDR3 DNA sequence: TGTGCCAGCCCAACGGACAACTCCTACGAGCAGTACTTC. It encodes CASPTDNSYEQYF.

The rearrangement uses TRBV19 and TRBJ1-2; no clear D. CDR3 size: 12 residues. CDR1 is LNHDA, CDR2 SQIVND, per germline (reference sequence). V was clipped by 6 bases and J by 4 bases, with 9 bases between them. The CDR3 region has the DNA TGTGCCAGTAGCATCGACACCTATGGCTACACCTTC. This sequence encodes CASSIDTYGYTF.

This rearrangement joins TRBV20-1 to TRBJ2-1; the match to TRBD2 covers 7 bases. V lost 3 bases and J lost 6; bases outside the gene matches: 8. The CDR3 length is 14 residues. Germline V lookup: CDR1 DFQATT, CDR2 SNEGSKA (reference sequence). The CDR3 coding sequence is TGCAGTGCTAGTCTCGGGGGGAGACGCAATGAGCAGTTCTTC. It encodes CSASLGGRRNEQFF.

The J gene is TRBJ1-1, the V gene TRBV18, with unresolved D. The length of the CDR3 is 12 residues. The ends were cut back, 3 bases at V and 4 bases at J, with 6 bases in the middle. CDR1 is KGHSH, CDR2 LQKENI, per germline. CDR3 protein: CASSPLSTEAFF. CDR3 nucleotide sequence: TGTGCCAGCTCACCTCTCAGCACTGAAGCTTTCTTT.

This sequence joins TRBV5-1 and TRBJ1-3, with D uncertain. Germline V CDR1 and CDR2: SGHRS, YFSETQ. Trimming stripped 3 bases from V and 0 bases from J, with 10 bases between. The CDR3 spans 15 residues. CDR3 in amino acids: CASSYRAYSGNTIYF. CDR3 bases: TGCGCCAGCAGCTATCGCGCCTACTCTGGAAACACCATATATTTT.

This chain joins TRBV19 and TRBJ1-5; 8 nucleotides align to TRBD1. J lost 5 bases, V lost 6 bases, and 12 bases had no gene match. The CDR3 is 16 residues long. Per the germline V gene, CDR1 is LNHDA and CDR2 is SQIVND (reference sequence). The CDR3 coding sequence is TGTGCCAGTAGAAGGGGCGAGGGGACAGGCCATCAGCCCCAGCATTTT. Translated: CASRRGEGTGHQPQHF.

This sequence joins TRBV7-6 and TRBJ1-5; TRBD1 might be the D (5 bases). V lost 3 bases and J lost 7, with 16 bases in between. In germline, CDR1 is SGHVS, CDR2 FNYEAQ. This CDR3 spans 15 amino acids. The CDR3 region is CASSFFFGAKQPQHF. The CDR3 DNA is TGTGCCAGCAGCTTCTTTTTTGGGGCGAAACAGCCCCAGCATTTT.

The chain joins TRBV28 to TRBJ2-3, with 10 bases lining up with TRBD2. CDR3 length: 16 amino acids. In germline, CDR1 is MDHEN, CDR2 SYDVKM. V lost 4 bases to trimming and J lost 5 bases; unmatched junction nucleotides: 9. This chain's CDR3 is CASSYLQRGGLDTQYF. The CDR3 DNA sequence: TGTGCCAGCAGTTACCTCCAGCGGGGGGGGCTAGATACGCAGTATTTT.

Only a few counts were recorded for this clone. The chain links TRBV5-1 to TRBJ1-2; 9 bases fit TRBD1. This CDR3 is 15 amino acids long. Germline CDR1 SGHRS, CDR2 YFSETQ. Germline trimming cut 2 bases from V and 7 bases from J; bases unmatched to any gene: 9. This chain's CDR3 is CASSFGQGSPSGYTF. The CDR3 DNA reads TGCGCCAGCAGCTTCGGACAGGGGTCCCCAAGTGGCTACACCTTC.

The gene calls are TRBV9 and TRBJ2-5; D may be TRBD1 (6 bases). There are 14 residues in the CDR3. Trimming cost V 3 bases and J 5 bases, with 14 bases left between them. Germline values: CDR1 SGDLS, CDR2 YYNGEE. CDR3 DNA: TGTGCCAGCAGCGACCAACAGGGAGTGGAGACCCAGTACTTC. Amino acid sequence: CASSDQQGVETQYF.

This rearrangement joins TRBV28 to TRBJ1-2; perhaps TRBD1 as D (6 bases). There are 13 residues in the CDR3. Germline V CDR1 and CDR2: MDHEN, SYDVKM. V was cut by 6 bases and J by 6 bases, with 14 bases left in between. CDR3 protein: CASSRYRVHGYTF. The CDR3 DNA follows: TGTGCCAGCAGCCGCTACAGGGTTCATGGCTACACCTTC.

For this clone: One end of the junction does not line up with germline, which may come from a read error. The rearrangement joins TRBV28 to TRBJ2-5; D gene uncertain. The CDR3 is made up of 14 amino acids. Germline lookup yields CDR1 MDHEN and CDR2 SYDVKM. CDR3 bases: TGTGCCGGCAGTTTCTCAGACAACCAAGAGACCCAGTACTTC. Its protein is CAGSFSDNQETQYF. Full variable domain (outside the CDR3, taken from reference TRBV28 and TRBJ2-5): DVKVTQSSRYLVKRTGEKVFLECVQDMDHENMFWYRQDPGLGLRLIYFSYDVKMKEKGDIPEGYSVSREKKERFSLILESASTNQTSMYLCAGSFSDNQETQYFGPGTRLLVL.

CDR3 sequence: CASSKDRSNTEAFF. CDR3 sequence (DNA): TGTGCCAGCAGCAAGGACAGATCGAACACTGAAGCTTTCTTT. This rearrangement joins TRBV7-8 to TRBJ1-1; maybe TRBD1 (6 bases). The V gene's germline CDR1 is SGHVS and CDR2 FQNEAQ. Trimming cost V 5 bases and J 1 base, with 11 bases left between them. The CDR3 loop spans 14 amino acids.

The chain couples TRBV7-9 to TRBJ1-1; 8 bases match TRBD1. Trimming took 5 bases from V and 5 from J; bases not matched to a gene: 4. CDR3 length equals 13 residues. The germline V gene encodes CDR1 SEHNR and CDR2 FQNEAQ (reference sequence). DNA of the CDR3: TGTGCCAGCAGCACCAGGACAGGGACTGAAGCTTTCTTT. It is translated as CASSTRTGTEAFF.

This clone was recorded once. The chain has TRBV19 and TRBJ2-1; D is possibly TRBD2 (5 bases). CDR1 and CDR2 from the germline V gene are LNHDA and SQIVND (reference sequence). V lost 1 base to trimming and J lost 9 bases, with 10 bases between them. The CDR3 is 13 residues long. CDR3 DNA sequence: TGTGCCAGTAGTATAGGGCTAGCAGCTGAGCAGTTCTTC. As protein: CASSIGLAAEQFF.

This chain connects TRBV11-2 to TRBJ2-3, with D possibly matching TRBD1 (5 bases). V lost 6 bases, J lost 4 bases, and 20 bases lay in between. The germline CDR1 and CDR2 sequences are SGHAT and FQNNGV. There are 16 residues in the CDR3. CDR3 in DNA: TGTGCCAGCAGGGTCCGGCAGGGCGATACGCCAGATACGCAGTATTTT. Amino acids: CASRVRQGDTPDTQYF.

The chain has TRBV15 and TRBJ1-3; TRBD1 might be the D (6 bases). Between the trimmed V and J ends, which lost 5 bases and 0 bases, there was a span of 14 bases. The length of the CDR3 is 16 residues. Germline CDR1 reads LNHNV; CDR2 reads YYDKDF (reference sequence). CDR3: CATSSQGFTSGNTIYF. In DNA, the CDR3 is TGTGCCACCAGCTCGCAGGGGTTCACCTCTGGAAACACCATATATTTT.